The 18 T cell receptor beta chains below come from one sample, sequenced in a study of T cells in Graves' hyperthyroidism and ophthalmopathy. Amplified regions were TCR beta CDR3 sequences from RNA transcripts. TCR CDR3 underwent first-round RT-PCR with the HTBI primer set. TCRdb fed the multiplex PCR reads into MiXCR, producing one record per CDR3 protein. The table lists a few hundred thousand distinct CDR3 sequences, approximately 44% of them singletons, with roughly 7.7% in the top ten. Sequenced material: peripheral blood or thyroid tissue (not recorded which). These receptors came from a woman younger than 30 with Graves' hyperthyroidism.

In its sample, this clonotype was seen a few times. CDR3 amino acids: CASSPHGRDYEQYF. The CDR3 DNA reads TGTGCCAGCAGTCCCCATGGACGGGACTACGAGCAGTACTTC. The J gene is TRBJ2-7, the V gene TRBV12-3 or TRBV12-4, with D possibly TRBD2 on 5 matching bases. The CDR3 is 14 residues long. V shed 5 bases and J shed 3 bases, with 14 bases lying between them.

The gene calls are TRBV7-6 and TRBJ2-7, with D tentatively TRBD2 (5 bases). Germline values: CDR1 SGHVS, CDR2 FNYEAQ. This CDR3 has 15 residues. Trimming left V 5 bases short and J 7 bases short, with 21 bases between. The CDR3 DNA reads TGTGCCAGCAGCCCTAGCCCGGGCACCTACAATGAGCAGTACTTC. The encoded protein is CASSPSPGTYNEQYF.

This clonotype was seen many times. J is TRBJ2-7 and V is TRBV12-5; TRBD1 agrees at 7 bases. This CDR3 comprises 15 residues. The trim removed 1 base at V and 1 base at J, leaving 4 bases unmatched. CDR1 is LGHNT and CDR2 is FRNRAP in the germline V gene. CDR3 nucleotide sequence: TGTGCTAGTGGTTTGGGAGGACAGGCGTCCTACGAGCAGTACTTC. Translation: CASGLGGQASYEQYF.

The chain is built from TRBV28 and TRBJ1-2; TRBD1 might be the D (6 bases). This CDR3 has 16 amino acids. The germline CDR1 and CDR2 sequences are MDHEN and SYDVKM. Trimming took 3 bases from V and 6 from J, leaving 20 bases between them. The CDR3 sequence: CASSFRGASGGDGYTF. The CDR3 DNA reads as TGTGCCAGCAGTTTCCGGGGGGCAAGTGGGGGGGATGGCTACACCTTC.

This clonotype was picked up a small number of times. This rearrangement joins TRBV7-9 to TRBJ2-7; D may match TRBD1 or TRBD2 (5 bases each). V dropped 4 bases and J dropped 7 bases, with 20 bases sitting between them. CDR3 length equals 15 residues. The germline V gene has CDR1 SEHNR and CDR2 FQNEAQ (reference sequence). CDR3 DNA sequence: TGTGCCAGCAGCTCGGGGACCTCATCTACGTTAGAGCAGTACTTC. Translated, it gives CASSSGTSSTLEQYF.

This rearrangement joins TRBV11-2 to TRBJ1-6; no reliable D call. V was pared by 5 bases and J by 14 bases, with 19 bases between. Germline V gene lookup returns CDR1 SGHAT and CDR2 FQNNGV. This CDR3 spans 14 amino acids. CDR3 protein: CASSPVGGPKALHF. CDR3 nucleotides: TGTGCCAGCAGCCCTGTGGGCGGACCTAAGGCCCTCCACTTT.

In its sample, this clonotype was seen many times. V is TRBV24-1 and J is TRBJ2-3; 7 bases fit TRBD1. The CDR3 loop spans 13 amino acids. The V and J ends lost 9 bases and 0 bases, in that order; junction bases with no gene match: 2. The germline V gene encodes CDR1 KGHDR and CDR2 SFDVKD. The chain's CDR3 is CATRQGSTDTQYF. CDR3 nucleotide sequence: TGTGCCACCCGACAGGGTAGCACAGATACGCAGTATTTT.

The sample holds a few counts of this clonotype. This CDR3 is CASSQDRRGYTF. CDR3 bases: TGTGCCAGCAGCCAAGATAGGCGCGGCTACACCTTC. V and J are TRBV11-2 and TRBJ1-2; no reliable D call. Between the trimmed V and J ends, which lost 5 bases and 8 bases, there was a span of 12 bases. CDR1 is SGHAT, CDR2 FQNNGV, per germline. The CDR3 loop spans 12 amino acids.

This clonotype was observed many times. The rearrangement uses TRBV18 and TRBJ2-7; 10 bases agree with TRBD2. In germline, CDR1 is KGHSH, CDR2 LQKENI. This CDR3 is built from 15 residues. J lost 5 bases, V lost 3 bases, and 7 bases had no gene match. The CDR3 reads CASSPVASGSNEQYF. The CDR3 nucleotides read TGTGCCAGCTCACCGGTGGCTAGCGGGAGTAACGAGCAGTACTTC. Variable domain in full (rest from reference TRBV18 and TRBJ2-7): NAGVMQNPRHLVRRRGQEARLRCSPMKGHSHVYWYRQLPEEGLKFMVYLQKENIIDESGMPKERFSAEFPKEGPSILRIQQVVRGDSAAYFCASSPVASGSNEQYFGPGTRLTVT.

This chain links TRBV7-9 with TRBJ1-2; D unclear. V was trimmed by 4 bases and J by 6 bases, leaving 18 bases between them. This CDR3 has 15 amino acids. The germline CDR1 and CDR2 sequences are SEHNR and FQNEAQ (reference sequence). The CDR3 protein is CASSYTSGAYNGYTF. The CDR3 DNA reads TGTGCCAGCAGCTACACTAGCGGAGCCTACAATGGCTACACCTTC. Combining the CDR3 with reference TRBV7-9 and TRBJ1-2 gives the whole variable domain DTGVSQNPRHKITKRGQNVTFRCDPISEHNRLYWYRQTLGQGPEFLTYFQNEAQLEKSRLLSDRFSAERPKGSFSTLEIQRTEQGDSAMYLCASSYTSGAYNGYTFGSGTRLTVV.

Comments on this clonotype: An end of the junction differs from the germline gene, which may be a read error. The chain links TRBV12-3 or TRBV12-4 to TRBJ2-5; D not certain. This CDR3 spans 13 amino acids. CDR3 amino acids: CASNLNIRETQYF. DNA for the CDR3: TGTGCCAGCAATTTAAATATCCGAGAGACCCAGTACTTC.

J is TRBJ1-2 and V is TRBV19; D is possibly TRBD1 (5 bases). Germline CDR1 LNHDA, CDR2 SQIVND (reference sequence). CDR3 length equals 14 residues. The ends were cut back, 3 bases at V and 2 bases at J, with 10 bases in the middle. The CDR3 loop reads CASSIQGRNYGYTF. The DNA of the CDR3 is TGTGCCAGTAGTATCCAGGGTAGAAACTATGGCTACACCTTC.

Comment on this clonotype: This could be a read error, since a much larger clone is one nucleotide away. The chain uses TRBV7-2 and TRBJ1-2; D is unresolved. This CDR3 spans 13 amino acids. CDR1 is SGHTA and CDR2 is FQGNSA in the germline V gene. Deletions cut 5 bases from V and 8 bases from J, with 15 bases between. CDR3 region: CASSPPCMRGYTF. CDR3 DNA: TGTGCCAGCAGCCCCCCATGTATGAGGGGCTACACCTTC.

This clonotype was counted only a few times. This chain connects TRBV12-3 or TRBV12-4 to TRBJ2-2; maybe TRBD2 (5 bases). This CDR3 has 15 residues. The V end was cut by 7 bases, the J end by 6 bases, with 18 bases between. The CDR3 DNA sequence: TGTGCCAGCATTCGAAGTTTAGGGAGTCCCGGGGAGCTGTTTTTT. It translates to CASIRSLGSPGELFF.

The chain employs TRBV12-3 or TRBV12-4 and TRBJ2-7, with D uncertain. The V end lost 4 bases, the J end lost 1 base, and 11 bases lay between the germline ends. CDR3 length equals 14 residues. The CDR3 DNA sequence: TGTGCCAGCAGTTACTCGATCGTGTCCTACGAGCAGTACTTC. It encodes CASSYSIVSYEQYF.

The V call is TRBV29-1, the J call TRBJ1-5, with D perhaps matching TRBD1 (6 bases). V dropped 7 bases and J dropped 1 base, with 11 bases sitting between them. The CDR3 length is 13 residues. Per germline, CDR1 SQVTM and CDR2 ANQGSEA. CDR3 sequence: CSAIRGSNQPQHF. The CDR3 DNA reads TGCAGCGCCATCAGGGGAAGCAATCAGCCCCAGCATTTT.

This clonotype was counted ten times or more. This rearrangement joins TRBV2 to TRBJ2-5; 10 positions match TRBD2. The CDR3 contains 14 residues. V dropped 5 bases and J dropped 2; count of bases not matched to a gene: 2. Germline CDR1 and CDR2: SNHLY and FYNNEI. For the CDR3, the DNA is TGTGCCAGCAGTTGGACTAGCGGTCAAGAGACCCAGTACTTC. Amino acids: CASSWTSGQETQYF.

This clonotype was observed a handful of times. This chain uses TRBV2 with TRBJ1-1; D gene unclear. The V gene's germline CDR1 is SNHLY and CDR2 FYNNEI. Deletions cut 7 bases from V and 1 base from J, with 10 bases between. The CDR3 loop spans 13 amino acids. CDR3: CASKEDWNTEAFF. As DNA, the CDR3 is TGTGCCAGCAAAGAAGACTGGAACACTGAAGCTTTCTTT.